This T cell receptor (beta chain) was found in a study of T-cell reconstitution after alpha-beta-depleted transplantation in children. The CDR3 is made up of 16 amino acids. Germline CDR1 is MNHNS and CDR2 is SASEGT. Trimming took off 2 bases at V and 2 bases at J, with 13 bases between the two ends. Unique molecular identifiers were incorporated when the TCRbeta library was constructed. TCRdb re-called the PCR reads through MiXCR, storing one row per CDR3 protein. The sample has 450,000 to 500,000 distinct CDR3 sequences, roughly an eighth seen once. The chain couples TRBV6-1 to TRBJ1-3; D call uncertain. The origin of this receptor is a human donor who donated a stem cell graft to a child with combined immunodeficiency. Sample: PBMCs from the stem cell graft donor, taken from the stem cell graft. The CDR3 sequence: CASSEWRVSPGNTIYF. The CDR3 DNA reads as TGTGCCAGCAGTGAATGGCGGGTTTCGCCTGGAAACACCATATATTTT.